This T cell receptor beta chain was captured in a study of CD8 T cells in ankylosing spondylitis. TCRdb recomputed calls from the 5' RACE reads with MiXCR, one row per CDR3 protein. Of more than 60,000 distinct CDR3 sequences listed, roughly 6.2% are singletons. This CDR3 has 13 amino acids. The J segment lost 7 bases and the V segment lost 7 bases, leaving 9 bases of the junction unmatched. Germline V lookup: CDR1 SNHLY, CDR2 FYNNEI. A few counts support this clonotype. Its target is unknown. Overall study results and limits: Clones linked to disease were reported to show significant enrichment in matched ankylosing spondylitis synovial fluid.

The sequenced sample consisted of synovial fluid, either unsorted or a sorted T cell fraction (not recorded which). The rearrangement joins TRBV2 to TRBJ2-5, with 7 bases identical to TRBD1. This sequence was found in a male donor with ankylosing spondylitis. In nucleotides, the CDR3 is TGTGCCAGCACAGGCACAGGGGATGTGACCCAGTACTTC. This translates into CASTGTGDVTQYF.